What follows are 14 T cell receptor beta chains derived from one specimen sequenced in a study of T cell responses to AZD1222 COVID-19 vaccine. TCRdb's table, derived via immunoSEQ multiplex PCR, lists solely in-frame clones and lacks some. The sample has over 120,000 clones, 85% to 95% seen once. This specimen consisted of peripheral blood, obtained after recovery from COVID-19. The receptors come from an adult who had recovered from COVID-19.

The V and J genes are TRBV14 and TRBJ2-1; D is perhaps TRBD1 (6 bases). Trimming shortened V by 2 bases and J by 7 bases, and 12 bases separated the two germline ends. Looked up from germline, CDR1 is SGHDN and CDR2 is FVKESK. The CDR3 runs 14 residues. The CDR3 loop is CASSQTNRENEQFF. The CDR3 nucleotides read TGTGCCAGCAGCCAAACGAACAGGGAAAATGAGCAGTTCTTC. Full variable domain (missing parts from reference TRBV14 and TRBJ2-1): EAGVTQFPSHSVIEKGQTVTLRCDPISGHDNLYWYRRVMGKEIKFLLHFVKESKQDESGMPNNRFLAERTGGTYSTLKVQPAELEDSGVYFCASSQTNRENEQFFGPGTRLTVL.

The V gene is TRBV7-9, the J gene TRBJ2-3, with TRBD2 as a possible D gene (6 bases). The CDR3 is made up of 13 amino acids. Trimming left V 5 bases short and J 1 base short, with 7 bases between. Looked up from germline, CDR1 is SEHNR and CDR2 is FQNEAQ (reference sequence). The CDR3 nucleotides read TGTGCCAGCAGCGAGCGGGGCACAGATACGCAGTATTTT. Its translation is CASSERGTDTQYF.

Here the CDR3 reads CASRLLGRAQPQHF. The DNA of the CDR3 is TGTGCCAGCAGGTTACTCGGACGCGCTCAGCCCCAGCATTTT. The chain combines TRBV28 with TRBJ1-5; D unclear. Germline-derived CDR1 and CDR2 are MDHEN and SYDVKM. The CDR3 loop spans 14 amino acids. V lost 6 bases and J 6 bases, leaving 15 bases between the germline ends.

This sequence joins TRBV5-1 and TRBJ1-6; TRBD1 matches at 7 bases. Trimming removed 0 bases from V and 5 bases from J; junction bases left unmatched: 5. The CDR3 contains 16 residues. Germline values: CDR1 SGHRS, CDR2 YFSETQ. DNA of the CDR3: TGCGCCAGCAGCTTGGGCCCCGGGACAGATAATTCACCCCTCCACTTT. Amino acids: CASSLGPGTDNSPLHF.

The chain couples TRBV11-3 to TRBJ2-7; D is possibly TRBD1 (6 bases). Per germline, CDR1 SGHNT and CDR2 YENEEA. The ends were cut back, 5 bases at V and 4 bases at J, with 12 bases in the middle. The length of the CDR3 is 13 residues. CDR3 protein: CASSPGTTYEQYF. Here the CDR3 DNA reads TGTGCCAGCAGCCCCGGGACAACTTACGAGCAGTACTTC.

J is TRBJ2-1 and V is TRBV5-6; 9 nucleotides align to TRBD2. From germline, CDR1 is SGHDT and CDR2 YYEEEE. J gave up 6 bases and V 1 base, and 5 bases lay outside the gene matches. The CDR3 consists of 15 residues. CDR3 sequence: CASSLRLAGLNEQFF. CDR3 nucleotide sequence: TGTGCCAGCAGCTTGCGGCTAGCGGGGCTCAATGAGCAGTTCTTC.

This clone was counted once. The CDR3 sequence is CASSAGGFGNTIYF. DNA for the CDR3: TGTGCCAGCAGCGCCGGGGGTTTCGGAAACACCATATATTTT. The V and J genes are TRBV9 and TRBJ1-3; maybe TRBD1 (5 bases). The V and J ends lost 3 bases and 4 bases respectively, with 11 bases between them. Germline V gene lookup returns CDR1 SGDLS and CDR2 YYNGEE. CDR3 length: 14 amino acids.

This clone was seen a single time. The chain has TRBV12-3 or TRBV12-4 and TRBJ1-1; a possible D gene is TRBD1 (5 bases). V lost 6 bases and J lost 4, with 12 bases in between. The CDR3 length is 13 residues. The CDR3 loop reads CASSPGGGTEAFF. In nucleotides, the CDR3 is TGTGCCAGCAGCCCGGGTGGGGGCACTGAAGCTTTCTTT.

The chain couples TRBV29-1 to TRBJ2-5; D remains ambiguous. The CDR3 sequence is 13 residues long. Trimming took 4 bases from V and 2 from J, leaving 11 bases between them. Germline CDR1 is SQVTM and CDR2 is ANQGSEA. Here the CDR3 reads CSVARVGQETQYF. For the CDR3, the DNA is TGCAGCGTTGCACGTGTGGGTCAAGAGACCCAGTACTTC.

The rearrangement joins TRBV5-1 to TRBJ1-5; no reliable D call. The CDR3 is 13 residues long. With 2 bases removed from V and 5 bases from J, the gap between germline ends came to 8 bases. CDR1 is SGHRS and CDR2 is YFSETQ in the germline V gene. In nucleotides, the CDR3 is TGCGCCAGCAGCTTCGACGGCTATCAGCCCCAGCATTTT. It encodes CASSFDGYQPQHF. Using reference TRBV5-1 and TRBJ1-5 for the parts outside the CDR3, the full variable domain is KAGVTQTPRYLIKTRGQQVTLSCSPISGHRSVSWYQQTPGQGLQFLFEYFSETQRNKGNFPGRFSGRQFSNSRSEMNVSTLELGDSALYLCASSFDGYQPQHFGDGTRLSIL.

The chain uses TRBV9 and TRBJ1-4; tentative D call: TRBD1 (6 bases). The length of the CDR3 is 14 residues. Germline V CDR1 and CDR2: SGDLS, YYNGEE. The V end lost 3 bases, the J end lost 5 bases, and 11 bases lay between the germline ends. The CDR3 region is CASSGDRRNEKLFF. The CDR3, as DNA: TGTGCCAGCAGCGGAGACAGGAGGAATGAAAAACTGTTTTTT.

On this clone itself: The same CDR3 also results from other DNA sequences found in this sample. The chain links TRBV27 to TRBJ2-1; D remains unclear. The V and J ends lost 1 base and 6 bases respectively, with 4 bases between them. CDR3 length equals 12 residues. Germline lookup yields CDR1 MNHEY and CDR2 SMNVEV (reference sequence). The CDR3 protein is CASSLLGNEQFF. In DNA, the CDR3 is TGTGCCAGCAGTTTATTAGGCAATGAGCAGTTCTTC.

The chain joins TRBV6-2 or TRBV6-3 to TRBJ2-5; D gene uncertain. This CDR3 has 15 residues. With 2 bases removed from V and 4 bases from J, the gap between germline ends came to 14 bases. CDR1 and CDR2 (germline): MNHEY, SVGEGT. As DNA, the CDR3 is TGTGCCAGCAGTTACGGGGAAGAGAACACAGAGACCCAGTACTTC. Its translation: CASSYGEENTETQYF.

The sample holds one count of this clone. The chain uses TRBV19 and TRBJ2-7; D may be TRBD1 (6 bases). The V gene's germline CDR1 is LNHDA and CDR2 SQIVND (reference sequence). Trimming took off 4 bases at V and 3 bases at J, with 13 bases between the two ends. The length of the CDR3 is 14 residues. CDR3 in amino acids: CASSTLTGNYEQYF. CDR3 coding DNA: TGTGCCAGTAGTACCCTGACAGGAAACTACGAGCAGTACTTC.